The 28 T cell receptor beta chains reported below all come from one sample, sequenced in a study of blood T cell repertoires in COVID-19. Clones were sequenced by immunoSEQ multiplex PCR, and TCRdb holds only the in-frame ones, with some missing. The sample shows 39,000 or so clones, around 81% of them seen only once. Sequenced: peripheral blood. The receptors derive from a man aged 40-49 years with active or convalescent COVID-19.

This clone was counted between two and nine times. The rearrangement joins TRBV4-2 to TRBJ2-2, with D maybe TRBD1 (5 bases). Trimming removed 1 base from V and 1 base from J, with 13 bases in between. Germline assignment: CDR1 LGHNA and CDR2 YNFKEQ. This CDR3 spans 17 amino acids. CDR3 coding DNA: TGTGCCAGCAGCCAAGCGTGGGGCGGACAGAACACCGGGGAGCTGTTTTTT. Its translation is CASSQAWGGQNTGELFF.

This clone was found once. The J gene is TRBJ2-7, the V gene TRBV27; possible D gene TRBD2, 6 bases. CDR1 is MNHEY and CDR2 is SMNVEV in the germline V gene (reference sequence). The ends were cut back, 6 bases at V and 5 bases at J, with 17 bases in the middle. The CDR3 covers 14 residues. For the CDR3, the DNA is TGTGCCAGCAGCCTCCAGCCGGGAGACCACGAGCAGTACTTC. Its protein product is CASSLQPGDHEQYF.

The V gene is TRBV19, the J gene TRBJ1-2; 9 positions match TRBD1. CDR1 and CDR2 (germline): LNHDA, SQIVND (reference sequence). The CDR3 contains 15 residues. The junction had 8 bases not matched to a gene; V was cut back by 5 bases and J by 4 bases. CDR3 nucleotide sequence: TGTGCCAGTAGTCCCTATGGACAGGGGATCTATGGCTACACCTTC. It yields the protein CASSPYGQGIYGYTF.

This chain connects TRBV5-1 to TRBJ2-7, with D perhaps TRBD2 (8 bases). CDR1 SGHRS and CDR2 YFSETQ come from the germline V gene. The CDR3 length is 15 residues. V was trimmed by 4 bases and J by 1 base, leaving 15 bases between them. CDR3 DNA sequence: TGCGCCAGCAGCCCGGGGGGGACAGCATCCTACGAGCAGTACTTC. Protein product: CASSPGGTASYEQYF.

This chain uses TRBV5-1 with TRBJ1-1, with a tentative D call TRBD1 (6 bases). The CDR3 consists of 14 residues. The germline V gene has CDR1 SGHRS and CDR2 YFSETQ. V shed 4 bases and J shed 4 bases, with 14 bases lying between them. The chain's CDR3 is CASSPLAGATEAFF. The CDR3 nucleotides read TGCGCCAGCAGCCCTCTAGCGGGGGCCACTGAAGCTTTCTTT.

In this sample, this clone turned up a few times. This chain joins TRBV6-2 or TRBV6-3 and TRBJ1-2; D is ambiguous. Germline assignment: CDR1 MNHEY and CDR2 SVGEGT. Trimming took 5 bases from V and 2 from J, leaving 6 bases between them. This CDR3 is built from 12 residues. The CDR3 sequence: CASSTGNYGYTF. The CDR3 region has the DNA TGTGCCAGCAGTACGGGAAACTATGGCTACACCTTC.

V gene TRBV5-1 combines with J gene TRBJ2-7, with TRBD1 matching 9 bases. The CDR3 consists of 14 residues. Germline CDR1 reads SGHRS; CDR2 reads YFSETQ. The trim removed 4 bases at V and 3 bases at J, leaving 5 bases unmatched. The CDR3 DNA sequence: TGCGCCAGCAGCCCCGGGACAGGGCTCTACGAGCAGTACTTC. This sequence encodes CASSPGTGLYEQYF.

The gene calls are TRBV28 and TRBJ2-3, with D perhaps matching TRBD2 (7 bases). The CDR3 is 15 residues long. V lost 5 bases and J 4 bases, leaving 16 bases between the germline ends. CDR1 and CDR2 (germline): MDHEN, SYDVKM. The CDR3 DNA reads TGTGCCAGCAGTCCCGGGGGGCTACAGGCAGATACGCAGTATTTT. This sequence encodes CASSPGGLQADTQYF.

This clone showed up just a few times. The rearrangement links TRBV30 to TRBJ1-4; D gene uncertain. V was cut by 0 bases and J by 4 bases, with 12 bases left in between. Germline CDR1 and CDR2: GTSNPN and SVGIG (reference sequence). This CDR3 region has 15 residues. The CDR3 spells CAWSVPRHNNEKLFF. The CDR3 coding sequence is TGTGCCTGGAGTGTACCGAGACACAATAATGAAAAACTGTTTTTT.

V is TRBV24-1 and J is TRBJ2-5, with D perhaps TRBD1 (6 bases). The CDR3 contains 14 residues. The V end lost 4 bases, the J end lost 0 bases, and 8 bases lay between the germline ends. Germline CDR1 is KGHDR and CDR2 is SFDVKD. The CDR3 spells CATSDRDNQETQYF. The CDR3 coding sequence is TGTGCCACCAGTGACAGGGACAACCAAGAGACCCAGTACTTC.

This sequence joins TRBV4-1 and TRBJ1-5, with TRBD1 matching 7 bases. V gave up 1 base and J gave up 5 bases; unmatched junction bases: 5. The CDR3 is 15 residues long. Germline V gene lookup returns CDR1 MGHRA and CDR2 YSYEKL. DNA for the CDR3: TGCGCCAGCAGCCAAGCTACAGGGGATCATCAGCCCCAGCATTTT. Amino acid sequence: CASSQATGDHQPQHF.

CDR3 region: CASSGQGLTEQFF. Written as DNA, the CDR3 is TGTGCCAGCAGCGGACAGGGGTTAACTGAGCAGTTCTTC. The V gene is TRBV7-2, the J gene TRBJ2-1; 9 bases align to TRBD1. The CDR3 runs 13 residues. Looked up from germline, CDR1 is SGHTA and CDR2 is FQGNSA. Losses at the gene ends were 5 bases for V and 9 bases for J; bases not matched to a gene: 5.

This chain uses TRBV6-5 with TRBJ1-5, with a tentative D call TRBD1 (5 bases). The CDR3 loop spans 13 amino acids. Germline V gene data show CDR1 as MNHEY and CDR2 as SVGAGI. V gave up 7 bases and J gave up 4 bases, with 11 bases separating them. The CDR3 protein is CASKTDRNQPQHF. CDR3 sequence (DNA): TGTGCCAGCAAGACAGACCGTAATCAGCCCCAGCATTTT.

This chain joins TRBV19 and TRBJ1-5; TRBD1 is a possible D gene (6 bases). The CDR3 runs 15 residues. CDR1 is LNHDA, CDR2 SQIVND, per germline (reference sequence). V dropped 6 bases and J dropped 6 bases, with 18 bases sitting between them. The CDR3 region is CASSPGTKVGQPQHF. Written as DNA, the CDR3 is TGTGCCAGTAGCCCTGGGACAAAGGTTGGTCAGCCCCAGCATTTT.

The rearrangement joins TRBV27 to TRBJ2-1; no definite D call. V dropped 10 bases and J dropped 2 bases, with 15 bases sitting between them. The CDR3 contains 14 residues. CDR1 MNHEY and CDR2 SMNVEV come from the germline V gene (reference sequence). This CDR3 reads CAISSLEAYNEQFF. The CDR3 nucleotides are TGTGCCATCTCCAGTCTAGAGGCCTACAATGAGCAGTTCTTC.

A single count supports this clone. The chain recombines TRBV6-5 with TRBJ1-5; D might be TRBD1 (6 bases). Germline CDR1 reads MNHEY; CDR2 reads SVGAGI. CDR3 length: 15 amino acids. Deletions cut 0 bases from V and 5 bases from J, with 11 bases between. CDR3 in DNA: TGTGCCAGCAGTTACTCTTACTCAGGGGATCAGCCCCAGCATTTT. This translates into CASSYSYSGDQPQHF.

This chain uses TRBV28 with TRBJ1-1; D gene ambiguous. Germline values: CDR1 MDHEN, CDR2 SYDVKM. CDR3 length: 14 residues. V lost 8 bases to trimming and J lost 1 base, with 14 bases between them. The CDR3 is CASGPWNRNTEAFF. DNA for the CDR3: TGTGCCAGCGGCCCATGGAACAGGAACACTGAAGCTTTCTTT.

The chain employs TRBV6-5 and TRBJ2-5; D possibly corresponds to TRBD2 (7 bases). Trimming took off 8 bases at V and 5 bases at J, with 18 bases between the two ends. The CDR3 contains 14 residues. In germline, CDR1 is MNHEY, CDR2 SVGAGI. CDR3 sequence: CASSRSGGLETQYF. The CDR3, as DNA: TGTGCCAGCTCGCGGTCGGGGGGCCTTGAGACCCAGTACTTC.

The rearrangement links TRBV29-1 to TRBJ2-7, with 11 positions matching TRBD2. CDR1 is SQVTM and CDR2 is ANQGSEA in the germline V gene. The CDR3 length is 17 residues. The junction had 12 bases not matched to a gene; V was cut back by 5 bases and J by 0 bases. The CDR3 here is CSVPQLAGAPNSYEQYF. The CDR3 DNA follows: TGCAGCGTTCCCCAACTAGCGGGAGCCCCCAACTCCTACGAGCAGTACTTC.

The V call is TRBV7-2, the J call TRBJ2-1; 10 nucleotides agree with TRBD1. V lost 5 bases to trimming and J lost 4 bases; unmatched junction nucleotides: 5. This CDR3 has 15 residues. Germline V lookup: CDR1 SGHTA, CDR2 FQGNSA. CDR3 sequence: CASSHGTGVYNEQFF. The CDR3 coding sequence is TGTGCCAGCAGCCACGGGACAGGGGTATACAATGAGCAGTTCTTC.

The gene calls are TRBV3-1 (or the pseudogene TRBV3-2) and TRBJ1-1; 9 bases match TRBD1. V lost 3 bases, J lost 4 bases, and 6 bases stayed unmatched. This CDR3 has 15 amino acids. Germline V lookup: CDR1 LGHDT, CDR2 YNNKEL (reference sequence). The CDR3 region has the DNA TGTGCCAGCAGCCACGACAGGGGGTCTTCCACTGAAGCTTTCTTT. Its protein is CASSHDRGSSTEAFF.

The chain carries TRBV6-2 or TRBV6-3 and TRBJ2-6; unclear D gene. This CDR3 is 16 amino acids long. Trimming took off 0 bases at V and 0 bases at J, with 6 bases between the two ends. Germline V CDR1 and CDR2: MNHEY, SVGEGT. In nucleotides, the CDR3 is TGTGCCAGCAGTTACTCTTCCGGCTCTGGGGCCAACGTCCTGACTTTC. This encodes CASSYSSGSGANVLTF.

This clone was recorded once. The V and J genes are TRBV30 and TRBJ2-7, with D uncertain. The CDR3 runs to 13 residues. CDR1 GTSNPN and CDR2 SVGIG come from the germline V gene (reference sequence). Between the trimmed V and J ends, which lost 1 base and 2 bases, there was a span of 9 bases. The chain's CDR3 is CAWSGILPYEQYF. CDR3 nucleotide sequence: TGTGCCTGGAGTGGCATACTCCCCTACGAGCAGTACTTC.

The chain carries TRBV29-1 and TRBJ1-3; D not certain. V was clipped by 7 bases and J by 4 bases, with 8 bases between them. Germline-derived CDR1 and CDR2 are SQVTM and ANQGSEA. The CDR3 covers 11 residues. In DNA form, the CDR3 reads TGCAGCGGGGGTCAGGGAAACACCATATATTTT. It encodes CSGGQGNTIYF.

This chain joins TRBV6-5 and TRBJ2-7; D is unclear. The CDR3 spans 14 residues. Trimming stripped 0 bases from V and 4 bases from J, with 10 bases between. Germline V gene lookup returns CDR1 MNHEY and CDR2 SVGAGI. CDR3 in DNA: TGTGCCAGCAGTTACTCTGGCGGTCTTTACGAGCAGTACTTC. It codes for CASSYSGGLYEQYF.

The V and J genes are TRBV7-2 and TRBJ2-1; a possible D gene is TRBD2 (6 bases). Germline values: CDR1 SGHTA, CDR2 FQGNSA. The CDR3 spans 15 residues. Trimming pared 0 bases from V and 3 bases from J, leaving 9 bases between. The CDR3 protein is CASSLAPGVYNEQFF. CDR3 nucleotide sequence: TGTGCCAGCAGCTTAGCGCCGGGAGTCTACAATGAGCAGTTCTTC.

This clone was seen ten or more times. The chain employs TRBV4-3 and TRBJ2-7; D possibly corresponds to TRBD1 (7 bases). The CDR3 has 16 residues. Trimming cost V 0 bases and J 3 bases, with 15 bases left between them. Looked up from germline, CDR1 is LGHNA and CDR2 is YSLEER. The CDR3, as DNA: TGCGCCAGCAGCCAAGATATCGGCAGGGGGGACTACGAGCAGTACTTC. It codes for CASSQDIGRGDYEQYF.

The chain couples TRBV25-1 to TRBJ1-3, with TRBD1 matching 7 bases. The CDR3 has 16 amino acids. CDR1 is MGHDK and CDR2 is SYGVNS in the germline V gene. With V trimmed by 6 bases and J by 4 bases, 12 bases remained unmatched. CDR3 amino acids: CASSPNEGAGGNTIYF. For the CDR3, the DNA is TGTGCCAGCAGCCCAAATGAGGGGGCAGGAGGAAACACCATATATTTT. The full variable domain, in which reference TRBV25-1 and TRBJ1-3 provide the parts outside the CDR3, is EADIYQTPRYLVIGTGKKITLECSQTMGHDKMYWYQQDPGMELHLIHYSYGVNSTEKGDLSSESTVSRIRTEHFPLTLESARPSHTSQYLCASSPNEGAGGNTIYFGEGSWLTVV.